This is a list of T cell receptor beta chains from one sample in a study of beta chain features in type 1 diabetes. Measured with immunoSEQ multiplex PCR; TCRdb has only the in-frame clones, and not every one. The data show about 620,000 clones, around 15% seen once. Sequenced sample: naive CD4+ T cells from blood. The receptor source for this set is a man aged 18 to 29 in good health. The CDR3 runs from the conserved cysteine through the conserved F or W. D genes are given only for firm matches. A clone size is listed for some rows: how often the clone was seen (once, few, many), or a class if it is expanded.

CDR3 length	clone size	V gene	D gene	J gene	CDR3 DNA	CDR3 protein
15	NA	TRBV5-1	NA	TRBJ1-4	TGCGCCAGCAGCTCCGGGGGCGACCCTAATGAAAAACTGTTTTTT	CASSSGGDPNEKLFF
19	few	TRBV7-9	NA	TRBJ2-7	TGTGCCAGCAGCCACCTACAGGGAAGGAACCCCTCCGGCTCCTACGAGCAGTACTTC	CASSHLQGRNPSGSYEQYF
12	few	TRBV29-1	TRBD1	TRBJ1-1	TGCAGCGTTCAAATACAGGGGGCTCGGGCTTTCTTT	CSVQIQGARAFF
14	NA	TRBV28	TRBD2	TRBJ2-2	TGTGCCAGCGTCTCAGCGGGAGACACCGGGGAGCTGTTTTTT	CASVSAGDTGELFF
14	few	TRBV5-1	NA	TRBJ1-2	TGCGCCAGCAGCCCGGACGGACTATCCTATGGCTACACCTTC	CASSPDGLSYGYTF
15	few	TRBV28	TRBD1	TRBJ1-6	TGTGCCAGCAGTTCGTTTGGGACAGGGGTTTCACCCCTCCACTTT	CASSSFGTGVSPLHF
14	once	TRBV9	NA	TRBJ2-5	TGTGCCAGCAGCGTAGCTAGAACTAGGGCTCCCCAGTACTTC	CASSVARTRAPQYF
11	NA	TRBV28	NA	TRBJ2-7	TGTGCCAGCATGGGTACCTACGAGCAGTACTTC	CASMGTYEQYF
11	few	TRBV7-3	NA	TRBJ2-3	TGTGCCAGCAGACTTACAGATACGCAGTATTTT	CASRLTDTQYF
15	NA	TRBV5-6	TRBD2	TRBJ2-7	TGTGCCAGCAGTCTGGGACTAGCGGTAACCTACGAGCAGTACTTC	CASSLGLAVTYEQYF
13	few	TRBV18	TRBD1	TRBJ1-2	TGTGCCAGCTCATCCACAGGGGTCGGTGGCTACACCTTC	CASSSTGVGGYTF
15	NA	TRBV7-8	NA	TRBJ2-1	TGTGCCAGCAGCTTGGAGGGGGCCTCCTACAATGAGCAGTTCTTC	CASSLEGASYNEQFF
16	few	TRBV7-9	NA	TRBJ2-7	TGTGCCAGCAGCTTACTGTCAGGTTCCGCTGGGTACGAGCAGTACTTC	CASSLLSGSAGYEQYF
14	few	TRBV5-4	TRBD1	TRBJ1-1	TGTGCCAGCAGCTTGAAGGGGGCGGACACTGAAGCTTTCTTT	CASSLKGADTEAFF
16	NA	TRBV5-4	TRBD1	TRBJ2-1	TGTGCCAGCAGCTACCCCCGACAGGGCGGTTTCGGTGAGCAGTTCTTC	CASSYPRQGGFGEQFF
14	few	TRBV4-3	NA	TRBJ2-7	TGCGCCAGCAGCGTACAGGGGGGGTCTGTGGAGCAGTACTTC	CASSVQGGSVEQYF
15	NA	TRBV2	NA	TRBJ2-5	TGTGCCAGCAGTGAAGGGTGGGGACTGCGGGAGACCCAGTACTTC	CASSEGWGLRETQYF
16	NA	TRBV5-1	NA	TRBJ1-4	TGCGCCAGCAGCCCCACGACAGCTGCAACTAATGAAAAACTGTTTTTT	CASSPTTAATNEKLFF
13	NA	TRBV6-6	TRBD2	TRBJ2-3	TGTGCCAGCAGGACTAGCGGCACAGATACGCAGTATTTT	CASRTSGTDTQYF
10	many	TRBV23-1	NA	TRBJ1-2	TGCGCCAGCGGGGGTAATGGCTACACCTTC	CASGGNGYTF
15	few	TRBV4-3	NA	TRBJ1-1	TGCGCCAGCAGCCCATCCTGGGGCACGGGCACTGAAGCTTTCTTT	CASSPSWGTGTEAFF
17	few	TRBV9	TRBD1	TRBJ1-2	TGTGCCAGCAGCGTCGCCGGGACAGGTCTCCGGGGCTATGGCTACACCTTC	CASSVAGTGLRGYGYTF
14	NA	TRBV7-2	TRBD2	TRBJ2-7	TGTGCCAGCAGCCCAAGCGGGAGCTCCTACGAGCAGTACTTC	CASSPSGSSYEQYF
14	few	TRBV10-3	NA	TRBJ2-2	TGTGCCATCAGTGGGACTACCTACACCGGGGAGCTGTTTTTT	CAISGTTYTGELFF
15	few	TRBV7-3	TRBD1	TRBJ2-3	TGTGCCAGCAGCATTACAGGGGGCACGGCAGATACGCAGTATTTT	CASSITGGTADTQYF
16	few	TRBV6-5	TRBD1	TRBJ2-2	TGTGCCAGCAGTTACAGGACAGGGGGCAACACCGGGGAGCTGTTTTTT	CASSYRTGGNTGELFF
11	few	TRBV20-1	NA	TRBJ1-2	TGCAGTGCTAGAGCGGACTATGGCTACACCTTC	CSARADYGYTF
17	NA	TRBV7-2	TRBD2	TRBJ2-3	TGTGCCAGCAGCCCCCCGGGACTAGCGGGGGGCACAGATACGCAGTATTTT	CASSPPGLAGGTDTQYF
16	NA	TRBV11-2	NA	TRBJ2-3	TGTGCCAGCAGCTTAAGGAAGTTATCAAGCACAGATACGCAGTATTTT	CASSLRKLSSTDTQYF
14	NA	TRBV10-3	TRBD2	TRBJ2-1	TGTGCCATCAGTGACAAGCGGGAGTACAATGAGCAGTTCTTC	CAISDKREYNEQFF
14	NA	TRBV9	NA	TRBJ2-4	TGTGCCAGCAGCGTGGGCAGGGAAGGAAACATTCAGTACTTC	CASSVGREGNIQYF
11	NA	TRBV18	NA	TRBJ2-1	TGTGCCAGCTCACCAAGCGGTGAGCAGTTCTTC	CASSPSGEQFF
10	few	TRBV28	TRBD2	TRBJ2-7	TGTGCCAGCAGCGGGAGGGAGCAGTACTTC	CASSGREQYF